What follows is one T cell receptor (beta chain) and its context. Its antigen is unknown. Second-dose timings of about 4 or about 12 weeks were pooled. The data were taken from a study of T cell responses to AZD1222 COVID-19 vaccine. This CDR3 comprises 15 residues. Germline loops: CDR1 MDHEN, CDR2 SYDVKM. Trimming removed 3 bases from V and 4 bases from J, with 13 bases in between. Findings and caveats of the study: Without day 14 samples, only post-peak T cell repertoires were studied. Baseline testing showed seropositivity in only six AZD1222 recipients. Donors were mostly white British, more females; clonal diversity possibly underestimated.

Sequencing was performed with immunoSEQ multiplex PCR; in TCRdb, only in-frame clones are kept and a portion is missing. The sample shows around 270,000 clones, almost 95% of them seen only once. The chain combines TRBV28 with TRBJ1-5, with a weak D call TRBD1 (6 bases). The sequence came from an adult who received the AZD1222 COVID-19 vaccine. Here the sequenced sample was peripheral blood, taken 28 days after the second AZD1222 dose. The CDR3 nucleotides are TGTGCCAGCAGTTTGGAGGTAAGGGGGAATCAGCCCCAGCATTTT. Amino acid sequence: CASSLEVRGNQPQHF.